The text below deals with one T cell receptor beta chain. The sample is drawn from a study of cytomegalovirus exposure and HLA in healthy donors. Primers for the PCR totalled 60 Vbeta and 13 Jbeta. Using immunoSEQ multiplex PCR, the repertoire was profiled, and TCRdb retains in-frame clones only, with some absent. The data show some 180,000 clones, just over 75% seen once. The CDR3 runs 17 residues. Trimming at V came to 2 bases and at J to 5 bases, leaving 5 bases not matched to a gene. The germline gives CDR1 ENHRY, CDR2 SYGVKD. The material sequenced was PBMCs. J is TRBJ2-3 and V is TRBV10-3; 15 positions agree with TRBD2. The clonotype originates from a woman aged 55-70 years in good health and CMV-seropositive. CDR3 in DNA: TGTGCCATCAGTGAGCCCCAGGGACTAGCGGGAGGAGATACGCAGTATTTT. This encodes CAISEPQGLAGGDTQYF.